A single sample gave rise to the 4 T cell receptor beta chains below, sequenced in a study of cytomegalovirus exposure and HLA in healthy donors. Clones were read by immunoSEQ multiplex PCR, and TCRdb kept only the in-frame ones, dropping some. The sample has about 130,000 clones, 80% to 90% seen once. The sequenced material came from PBMCs. The source is a woman younger than 45 in good health and CMV-seropositive.

The chain recombines TRBV6-6 with TRBJ2-7; TRBD1 aligns across 8 bases. Germline trimming cut 0 bases from V and 6 bases from J; bases unmatched to any gene: 7. Germline values: CDR1 MNHNY, CDR2 SVGAGI (reference sequence). The CDR3 is 15 amino acids. The CDR3 reads CASSYSWQGASEQYF. CDR3 coding DNA: TGTGCCAGCAGTTACTCGTGGCAGGGGGCGAGCGAGCAGTACTTC.

The rearrangement joins TRBV5-1 to TRBJ2-5; unclear D gene. This CDR3 has 12 residues. CDR1 is SGHRS, CDR2 YFSETQ, per germline. V lost 0 bases to trimming and J lost 7 bases, with 7 bases between them. This chain's CDR3 is CASSLVVGTQYF. The CDR3 DNA follows: TGCGCCAGCAGCTTGGTGGTCGGGACCCAGTACTTC.

The chain carries TRBV19 and TRBJ2-3; D unresolved. The V gene lost 2 bases and the J gene lost 5 bases, with 5 bases spanning the gap. The CDR3 covers 12 residues. From germline, CDR1 is LNHDA and CDR2 SQIVND (reference sequence). The DNA of the CDR3 is TGTGCCAGTAGTATAAGGAGAGATACGCAGTATTTT. Amino acids: CASSIRRDTQYF.

The chain couples TRBV28 to TRBJ2-7; D is possibly TRBD1 (5 bases). The CDR3 consists of 17 residues. Germline loops: CDR1 MDHEN, CDR2 SYDVKM. Trimming removed 3 bases at V and 4 bases at J, with 22 bases between. This CDR3 reads CASSLLSRTNKGYEQYF. The DNA for the CDR3 is TGTGCCAGCAGTTTGCTCTCCCGGACAAACAAGGGATACGAGCAGTACTTC.